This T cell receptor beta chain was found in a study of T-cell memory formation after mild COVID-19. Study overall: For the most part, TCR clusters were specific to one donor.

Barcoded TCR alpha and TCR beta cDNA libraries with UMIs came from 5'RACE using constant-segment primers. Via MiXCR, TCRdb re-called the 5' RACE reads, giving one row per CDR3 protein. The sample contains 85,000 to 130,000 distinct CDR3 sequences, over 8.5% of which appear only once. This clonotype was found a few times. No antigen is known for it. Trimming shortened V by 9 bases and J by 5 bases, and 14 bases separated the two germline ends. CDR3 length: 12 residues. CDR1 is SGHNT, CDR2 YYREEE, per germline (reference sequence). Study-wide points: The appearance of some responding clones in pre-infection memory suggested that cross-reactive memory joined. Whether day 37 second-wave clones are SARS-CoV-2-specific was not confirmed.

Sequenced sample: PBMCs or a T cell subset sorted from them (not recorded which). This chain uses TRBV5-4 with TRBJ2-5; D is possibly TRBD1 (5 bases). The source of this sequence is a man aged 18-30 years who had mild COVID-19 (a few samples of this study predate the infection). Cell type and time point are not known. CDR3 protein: CATGAARETQYF. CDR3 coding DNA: TGTGCCACTGGGGCCGCTAGGGAGACCCAGTACTTC.